These 10 T cell receptor beta chains were sequenced from one sample in a study of cytomegalovirus exposure and HLA in healthy donors. The primer mix had 60 Vbeta and 13 Jbeta primers. Profiling relied on immunoSEQ multiplex PCR, and the TCRdb table lists in-frame clones only, not all of them. The sample lists 200,000 or so clones, 84% occurring once. Sequenced sample: PBMCs. The receptor source for this set is a boy aged 5-17 years in good health and CMV-seronegative.

This clone has more than one count but fewer than ten. The rearrangement uses TRBV6-6 and TRBJ1-3, with D possibly matching TRBD1 (5 bases). Trimming removed 6 bases from V and 0 bases from J, with 9 bases in between. CDR1 is MNHNY, CDR2 SVGAGI, per germline (reference sequence). The CDR3 is 14 amino acids. The CDR3 region is CASREQDSGNTIYF. CDR3 bases: TGTGCCAGCAGGGAACAGGACTCTGGAAACACCATATATTTT.

The genes are TRBV19 and TRBJ1-5, with D possibly matching TRBD1 (6 bases). Germline CDR1 reads LNHDA; CDR2 reads SQIVND (reference sequence). This CDR3 is 15 amino acids long. The V end was cut by 7 bases, the J end by 3 bases, with 16 bases between. The CDR3 sequence is CASKPFRTDNQPQHF. The CDR3 DNA reads as TGTGCCAGTAAACCATTTAGGACAGACAATCAGCCCCAGCATTTT.

A note on this clone: The junction departs from germline at one end; a sequencing error may be responsible. This chain uses TRBV6-1 with TRBJ2-1; TRBD1 aligns across 7 bases. The CDR3 runs to 15 residues. CDR1 is MNHNS, CDR2 SASEGT, per germline. The CDR3 region is CASSATGQPYDEQFF. CDR3 DNA sequence: TGTGCCAGCAGTGCAACGGGACAGCCCTACGATGAGCAGTTCTTC.

The V and J genes are TRBV9 and TRBJ2-3; 9 bases are a match to TRBD2. Germline trimming cut 3 bases from V and 6 bases from J; bases unmatched to any gene: 8. CDR1 is SGDLS and CDR2 is YYNGEE in the germline V gene. The CDR3 runs 15 residues. CDR3 protein: CASSADSGRGDTQYF. CDR3 DNA: TGTGCCAGCAGCGCCGATAGCGGGAGAGGGGATACGCAGTATTTT.

The sample holds one count of this clone. The same CDR3 also results from other DNA sequences found in this sample. This chain connects TRBV9 to TRBJ2-1; TRBD2 matches at 8 bases. After removal of 2 bases from V and 2 bases from J, the junction contained 3 bases not matched to a gene. Germline V gene data show CDR1 as SGDLS and CDR2 as YYNGEE. The CDR3 extends over 15 amino acids. CDR3 in amino acids: CASSVGSGTYNEQFF. CDR3 nucleotides: TGTGCCAGCAGCGTGGGTAGCGGGACCTACAATGAGCAGTTCTTC.

The chain combines TRBV6-1 with TRBJ2-5; TRBD2 agrees at 12 bases. There are 15 residues in the CDR3. Looked up from germline, CDR1 is MNHNS and CDR2 is SASEGT. V trimming: 2 bases; J trimming: 4 bases; junction bases outside the gene matches: 2. Here the CDR3 reads CASSELAGGPETQYF. As DNA, the CDR3 is TGTGCCAGCAGTGAACTAGCGGGAGGGCCAGAGACCCAGTACTTC.

The chain recombines TRBV30 with TRBJ2-1; D possibly corresponds to TRBD2 (6 bases). Germline-derived CDR1 and CDR2 are GTSNPN and SVGIG (reference sequence). Trimming pared 4 bases from V and 7 bases from J, leaving 14 bases between. The CDR3 spans 13 residues. The CDR3 nucleotides are TGTGCCTGGAAAGCGACGGGAGAGAATGAGCAGTTCTTC. Its protein is CAWKATGENEQFF.

This sequence joins TRBV6-4 and TRBJ2-1, with no clear D. Germline CDR1 and CDR2: MRHNA and SNTAGT. V shed 3 bases and J shed 3 bases, with 6 bases lying between them. This CDR3 is 13 amino acids long. CDR3 nucleotides: TGTGCCAGCAGTGAGAGCTACTACAATGAGCAGTTCTTC. Translation gives CASSESYYNEQFF.

This rearrangement joins TRBV7-3 to TRBJ2-1; TRBD2 matches at 8 bases. After removal of 5 bases from V and 3 bases from J, the junction contained 6 bases not matched to a gene. CDR1 and CDR2 from the germline V gene are SGHTA and FQGTGA. There are 15 residues in the CDR3. The CDR3 DNA reads TGTGCCAGCAGCCCCGGACTAGCACACTACAATGAGCAGTTCTTC. Encoded protein: CASSPGLAHYNEQFF.

The V call is TRBV29-1, the J call TRBJ2-1; D gene uncertain. This CDR3 contains 13 residues. Germline V gives CDR1 SQVTM, CDR2 ANQGSEA. Trimming took 5 bases from V and 8 from J, leaving 16 bases between them. CDR3 sequence (DNA): TGCAGCGTTTCTTTTAGTTTAGCCGATGAGCAGTTCTTC. This encodes CSVSFSLADEQFF.